The 27 T cell receptor beta chains given below trace back to one sample, sequenced in a study of T cell responses to AZD1222 COVID-19 vaccine (dated by TCRdb to 2020 to 2023). The sample's time point label is to be understood as: baseline before first vaccination. The method behind the library was the immunoSEQ multiplex PCR assay. TCRdb stores this immuneACCESS table with in-frame sequences only. Part of the clones is absent; in the studies checked, under half of the shortfall reflects unresolved V genes, and no reason is known for the rest. The sample table shows 120,000 to 150,000 clones, and 91% are seen once. The ten largest account for 1.1% to 1.5% of the sample. Sequences were derived from peripheral blood, sampled on day 0 of AZD1222 vaccination. All receptors derive from an adult in good health.

The rearrangement uses TRBV2 and TRBJ2-1, with a weak D call TRBD1 (5 bases). The V end lost 6 bases, the J end lost 9 bases, and 12 bases lay between the germline ends. Germline CDR1 and CDR2: SNHLY and FYNNEI. The CDR3 sequence is 12 residues long. This chain's CDR3 is CASRGLHFEQFF. CDR3 coding DNA: TGTGCCAGCAGGGGGCTCCACTTTGAGCAGTTCTTC.

The CDR3, as DNA: TGTGCCAGCAGCCCCACCACAGATACGCAGTATTTT. Translating it yields CASSPTTDTQYF. The chain couples TRBV14 to TRBJ2-3; D remains ambiguous. CDR3 length: 12 amino acids. The germline V gene encodes CDR1 SGHDN and CDR2 FVKESK. V was cut by 4 bases and J by 2 bases, with 4 bases left in between.

This chain links TRBV6-2 or TRBV6-3 with TRBJ2-3, with D tentatively TRBD2 (6 bases). Germline V gives CDR1 MNHEY, CDR2 SVGEGT. The CDR3 runs 16 residues. V lost 2 bases, J lost 0 bases, and 12 bases lay in between. The CDR3 protein is CASSYIGRGSTDTQYF. CDR3 sequence (DNA): TGTGCCAGCAGTTACATCGGGCGGGGTAGCACAGATACGCAGTATTTT.

J is TRBJ2-7 and V is TRBV18; 7 bases are shared with TRBD2. Looked up from germline, CDR1 is KGHSH and CDR2 is LQKENI. J was trimmed by 0 bases and V by 1 base; bases with no gene match: 6. The CDR3 is made up of 16 amino acids. DNA of the CDR3: TGTGCCAGCTCACCACTGCCTAGCGGTAACTCCTACGAGCAGTACTTC. It codes for CASSPLPSGNSYEQYF.

V and J are TRBV9 and TRBJ2-3; 7 bases map to TRBD2. CDR3 length equals 15 residues. Looked up from germline, CDR1 is SGDLS and CDR2 is YYNGEE. With 2 bases clipped from V and 4 bases from J, the junction kept 7 bases outside the gene matches. The CDR3: CASSVGLVRADTQYF. CDR3 DNA sequence: TGTGCCAGCAGCGTTGGACTAGTTCGGGCAGATACGCAGTATTTT.

This chain's CDR3 is CASSVGGSGGPQHF. CDR3 in DNA: TGTGCCAGCAGCGTAGGGGGCTCCGGGGGGCCCCAGCATTTT. The chain couples TRBV9 to TRBJ1-5; D may be TRBD1 (5 bases). The germline gives CDR1 SGDLS, CDR2 YYNGEE. Trimming removed 0 bases from V and 9 bases from J, with 13 bases in between. The CDR3 is 14 residues long.

This clone was recorded only once. CDR3 amino acids: CASSSGELGEAFF. The CDR3, as DNA: TGTGCCAGCAGCTCGGGGGAATTAGGTGAAGCTTTCTTT. The chain carries TRBV9 and TRBJ1-1; weak D call: TRBD1 (5 bases). Germline V lookup: CDR1 SGDLS, CDR2 YYNGEE. V lost 4 bases and J 7 bases, leaving 14 bases between the germline ends. The CDR3 is 13 amino acids. The full variable domain, in which reference TRBV9 and TRBJ1-1 provide the parts outside the CDR3, is DSGVTQTPKHLITATGQRVTLRCSPRSGDLSVYWYQQSLDQGLQFLIQYYNGEERAKGNILERFSAQQFPDLHSELNLSSLELGDSALYFCASSSGELGEAFFGQGTRLTVV.

The chain carries TRBV11-3 and TRBJ2-7; possibly TRBD1 for D (6 bases). V lost 4 bases and J 2 bases, leaving 21 bases between the germline ends. Germline V gene data show CDR1 as SGHNT and CDR2 as YENEEA. The CDR3 length is 17 residues. The CDR3 bases are TGTGCCAGCAGCTCAACCTGGGACACTCAAACCACCTACGAGCAGTACTTC. This gives the protein CASSSTWDTQTTYEQYF.

The chain uses TRBV6-2 or TRBV6-3 and TRBJ1-5, with 8 nucleotides matching TRBD1. J lost 9 bases, V lost 0 bases, and 7 bases had no gene match. The CDR3 has 15 residues. Germline CDR1 is MNHEY and CDR2 is SVGEGT. The CDR3 here is CASSYSGTGHPPQHF. The CDR3 bases are TGTGCCAGCAGTTACTCGGGGACAGGTCATCCGCCCCAGCATTTT.

The CDR3 DNA sequence: TGTGCCAGCAGCGAATTGACCGATGAGCAGTTCTTC. Encoded protein: CASSELTDEQFF. This chain connects TRBV28 to TRBJ2-1, with D unresolved. This CDR3 spans 12 amino acids. The V and J ends lost 6 bases and 8 bases respectively, with 11 bases between them. CDR1 is MDHEN, CDR2 SYDVKM, per germline.

The genes are TRBV28 and TRBJ2-2, with D perhaps assigned TRBD1 or TRBD2 (6 bases each). This CDR3 is 13 amino acids long. Germline CDR1 and CDR2: MDHEN and SYDVKM. Trimming stripped 3 bases from V and 7 bases from J, with 9 bases between. The CDR3 sequence is CASSFGGHGELFF. CDR3 bases: TGTGCCAGCAGTTTTGGGGGGCACGGGGAGCTGTTTTTT.

The genes are TRBV7-9 and TRBJ2-7; 9 nucleotides agree with TRBD2. Germline loops: CDR1 SEHNR, CDR2 FQNEAQ (reference sequence). V gave up 0 bases and J gave up 13 bases; unmatched junction bases: 4. The CDR3 consists of 12 residues. This CDR3 is CASSLAGTSTYF. The CDR3 bases are TGTGCCAGCAGCTTAGCCGGGACTAGCACATACTTC.

Of note for this clone: This specimen includes other DNA sequences encoding the same CDR3. The V gene is TRBV6-6, the J gene TRBJ2-2, with D unresolved. In germline, CDR1 is MNHNY, CDR2 SVGAGI (reference sequence). The V gene lost 0 bases and the J gene lost 2 bases, with 4 bases spanning the gap. CDR3 length: 14 residues. In DNA form, the CDR3 reads TGTGCCAGCAGTTACTCCCCCAACACCGGGGAGCTGTTTTTT. It yields the protein CASSYSPNTGELFF.

In this sample, this clone turned up a few times. The chain carries TRBV4-3 and TRBJ1-1; D call uncertain. V lost 0 bases and J lost 1, with 6 bases in between. There are 14 residues in the CDR3. Germline assignment: CDR1 LGHNA and CDR2 YSLEER. CDR3: CASSQDARNTEAFF. CDR3 coding DNA: TGCGCCAGCAGCCAAGATGCCAGGAACACTGAAGCTTTCTTT.

This rearrangement joins TRBV24-1 to TRBJ1-5, with 8 bases identical to TRBD1. The CDR3 runs 15 residues. With 3 bases clipped from V and 1 base from J, the junction kept 1 base outside the gene matches. Germline V gene sequence: CDR1 KGHDR, CDR2 SFDVKD. The DNA for the CDR3 is TGTGCCACCAGTGATGGACAGGGCAGCAATCAGCCCCAGCATTTT. Protein product: CATSDGQGSNQPQHF.

The J gene is TRBJ2-2, the V gene TRBV9; D remains ambiguous. The germline CDR1 and CDR2 sequences are SGDLS and YYNGEE. The CDR3 has 16 amino acids. V lost 3 bases and J 0 bases, leaving 12 bases between the germline ends. CDR3 nucleotide sequence: TGTGCCAGCAGCGAACCGAGTGGCTCGAACACCGGGGAGCTGTTTTTT. Residues: CASSEPSGSNTGELFF.

V and J are TRBV9 and TRBJ2-7, with TRBD2 matching over 7 bases. CDR1 SGDLS and CDR2 YYNGEE come from the germline V gene. The junction had 14 bases not matched to a gene; V was cut back by 4 bases and J by 4 bases. The CDR3 contains 16 residues. As DNA, the CDR3 is TGTGCCAGCAGCCCACTAGGGCGGGGGTCCTCGTACGAGCAGTACTTC. It is translated as CASSPLGRGSSYEQYF. Full variable domain (rest looked up from reference TRBV9 and TRBJ2-7): DSGVTQTPKHLITATGQRVTLRCSPRSGDLSVYWYQQSLDQGLQFLIQYYNGEERAKGNILERFSAQQFPDLHSELNLSSLELGDSALYFCASSPLGRGSSYEQYFGPGTRLTVT.

This rearrangement joins TRBV13 to TRBJ1-6; D remains unclear. CDR3 size: 15 residues. Trimming shortened V by 0 bases and J by 9 bases, and 12 bases separated the two germline ends. Germline CDR1 is PRHDT and CDR2 is FYEKMQ (reference sequence). CDR3 DNA: TGTGCCAGCAGCTTAGGTTCTCTTGTAGGTTCACCCCTCCACTTT. Translating it yields CASSLGSLVGSPLHF.

The chain is built from TRBV15 and TRBJ1-5, with D unresolved. Trimming took 5 bases from V and 7 from J, leaving 9 bases between them. CDR1 is LNHNV and CDR2 is YYDKDF in the germline V gene (reference sequence). This CDR3 comprises 12 residues. The CDR3 region is CATSGRPQPQHF. The DNA for the CDR3 is TGTGCCACCAGCGGCAGGCCCCAGCCCCAGCATTTT.

V is TRBV28 and J is TRBJ2-3; TRBD2 agrees at 7 bases. Per the germline V gene, CDR1 is MDHEN and CDR2 is SYDVKM. The CDR3 sequence is 17 residues long. With V trimmed by 4 bases and J by 2 bases, 12 bases remained unmatched. CDR3 nucleotide sequence: TGTGCCAGCAGTTCGAACCTAGGGCTAGCGGACACAGATACGCAGTATTTT. Its translation is CASSSNLGLADTDTQYF.

J is TRBJ2-1 and V is TRBV4-3; 11 bases fit TRBD1. The germline CDR1 and CDR2 sequences are LGHNA and YSLEER. The CDR3 is 18 residues long. V lost 4 bases to trimming and J lost 2 bases; unmatched junction nucleotides: 10. Here the CDR3 DNA reads TGCGCCAGCAGCCGAGCTGTCCAGGACAGGGGGCCCTACAATGAGCAGTTCTTC. Its translation: CASSRAVQDRGPYNEQFF.

The V gene is TRBV11-3, the J gene TRBJ2-3, with D possibly TRBD1 on 6 matching bases. Between the trimmed V and J ends, which lost 3 bases and 1 base, there was a span of 11 bases. Germline lookup yields CDR1 SGHNT and CDR2 YENEEA. The CDR3 runs to 15 residues. The CDR3 coding sequence is TGTGCCAGCAGCTTCGAGGGGGAACGCACAGATACGCAGTATTTT. Translating gives CASSFEGERTDTQYF.

The rearrangement links TRBV6-2 or TRBV6-3 to TRBJ2-1, with 9 positions matching TRBD1. This CDR3 contains 16 residues. V was pared by 0 bases and J by 9 bases, with 9 bases of the junction left unmatched. Germline values: CDR1 MNHEY, CDR2 SVGEGT. The CDR3 region has the DNA TGTGCCAGCAGTTACTCGAGCACAGGGGGCCTTGGTGAGCAGTTCTTC. Protein product: CASSYSSTGGLGEQFF.

The chain combines TRBV27 with TRBJ2-1, with 15 bases that match TRBD2. CDR3 length: 17 residues. The ends lost 6 bases at V and 3 bases at J; junction bases unmatched: 6. The germline V gene has CDR1 MNHEY and CDR2 SMNVEV (reference sequence). For the CDR3, the DNA is TGTGCCAGCAGCTCGGGACTAGCGGGAGGAATCTACAATGAGCAGTTCTTC. Residues: CASSSGLAGGIYNEQFF.

The chain has TRBV7-9 and TRBJ1-4; possible D gene TRBD1, 6 bases. Germline V gene data show CDR1 as SEHNR and CDR2 as FQNEAQ (reference sequence). V lost 4 bases, J lost 3 bases, and 12 bases lay in between. The CDR3 sequence is 15 residues long. This chain's CDR3 is CASSSLRGPNEKLFF. CDR3 DNA sequence: TGTGCCAGCAGCTCTCTCAGGGGACCTAATGAAAAACTGTTTTTT.

The chain joins TRBV19 to TRBJ1-5; D unresolved. In germline, CDR1 is LNHDA, CDR2 SQIVND (reference sequence). The V end lost 7 bases, the J end lost 6 bases, and 13 bases lay between the germline ends. This CDR3 comprises 13 residues. The DNA of the CDR3 is TGTGCCAGTAATGGCCCGATCGGTCAGCCCCAGCATTTT. Its translation: CASNGPIGQPQHF.

The V gene is TRBV7-2, the J gene TRBJ2-1; 8 bases match TRBD1. The CDR3 loop spans 15 amino acids. Germline assignment: CDR1 SGHTA and CDR2 FQGNSA. Unmatched junction bases numbered 9, after V lost 4 bases and J lost 7 bases. CDR3 loop: CASSSRTGNVNEQFF. The CDR3 DNA reads TGTGCCAGCAGCTCAAGGACAGGGAACGTTAATGAGCAGTTCTTC. Complete variable domain (other parts from reference TRBV7-2 and TRBJ2-1): GAGVSQSPSNKVTEKGKDVELRCDPISGHTALYWYRQSLGQGLEFLIYFQGNSAPDKSGLPSDRFSAERTGGSVSTLTIQRTQQEDSAVYLCASSSRTGNVNEQFFGPGTRLTVL.